The present entry profiles one TCR beta chain with its context. The CDR3 loop spans 15 amino acids. The germline V gene encodes CDR1 MNHEY and CDR2 SVGEGT. This record comes from a study of T cells expressing NK-cell markers. The authors generated TCR beta cDNA through 5'RACE template switching with UMIs. TCRdb reanalyzed the 5' RACE reads, giving one entry per CDR3 protein sequence and no DNA. This sample's table has about 140,000 distinct CDR3 sequences. The V and J genes are TRBV6-2 or TRBV6-3 and TRBJ2-3; the TRBD2 assignment by TCRdb is unverifiable without DNA. The material sequenced was blood T cells: a sorted CD56 or NKG2C T cell subset, CD4+ or CD8+ T cells, or bulk PBMC T cells (not recorded which). This sequence was found in a man aged 18 to 30 in good health. Here the CDR3 reads CASTELAESTDTQYF.